Listed below are T cell receptor beta chains from one sample, sequenced in a study of follicular helper T cells after annual influenza vaccination. Clones were sequenced by immunoSEQ multiplex PCR, and TCRdb holds only the in-frame ones, with some missing. Among some 15,000 clones listed, around 84% were seen once. The specimen was CXCR5+ CD38- circulating T follicular helper cells from blood, collected 7 days after influenza vaccination. Receptors were obtained from an adult who received the influenza vaccine. Both conserved end residues are part of each CDR3. D genes are given only for firm matches. Size values are once, few and many counts, or a class for expanded clones, and some rows have none.

CDR3 protein	CDR3 DNA	J gene	clone size	D gene	V gene
CAISEEGSNQPQHF	TGTGCCATCAGTGAGGAGGGTAGCAATCAGCCCCAGCATTTT	TRBJ1-5	-	-	TRBV10-3
CASNGGDHRELFF	TGTGCCAGCAACGGGGGGGACCACCGGGAGCTGTTTTTT	TRBJ2-2	-	TRBD2	TRBV6-1
CATSRVTANSPLHF	TGTGCCACCAGCAGAGTTACAGCAAATTCACCCCTCCACTTT	TRBJ1-6	-	-	TRBV15
CAIRGLAGIQDTQYF	TGTGCCATCCGCGGACTAGCGGGGATCCAAGATACGCAGTATTTT	TRBJ2-3	-	TRBD2	TRBV10-3
CAISFDRENQPQHF	TGTGCCATCAGTTTTGACAGGGAAAATCAGCCCCAGCATTTT	TRBJ1-5	few	TRBD1	TRBV10-3
CAWREARTGQFFYGYTF	TGTGCCTGGAGGGAGGCCCGAACGGGACAGTTTTTTTATGGCTACACCTTC	TRBJ1-2	-	TRBD1	TRBV30
CASSLAGGRDIQYF	TGCGCCAGCAGCTTGGCGGGAGGGAGAGACATTCAGTACTTC	TRBJ2-4	-	TRBD2	TRBV5-1
CASSPFTRDTGELFF	TGTGCCAGCTCACCATTTACCAGGGACACCGGGGAGCTGTTTTTT	TRBJ2-2	-	-	TRBV18
CASSLVGRGTYEQYF	TGTGCCAGCAGCTTGGTGGGCAGGGGTACCTACGAGCAGTACTTC	TRBJ2-7	-	-	TRBV5-8
CASSQDQTGFNSPLHF	TGCGCCAGCAGCCAAGACCAGACAGGATTTAATTCACCCCTCCACTTT	TRBJ1-6	-	-	TRBV4-1
CASSLDRDQPQHF	TGTGCCAGTAGCCTCGACAGAGATCAGCCCCAGCATTTT	TRBJ1-5	-	-	TRBV19
CASSLWGVDNEQFF	TGTGCCAGCAGCCTATGGGGAGTTGATAATGAGCAGTTCTTC	TRBJ2-1	-	-	TRBV11-3
CASSSTGASPLHF	TGTGCCAGCAGCTCGACAGGGGCCTCACCCCTCCACTTT	TRBJ1-6	-	TRBD1	TRBV11-2
CASSLETGVSGELFF	TGTGCCAGCAGCTTAGAGACAGGGGTTTCCGGGGAGCTGTTTTTT	TRBJ2-2	-	TRBD1	TRBV7-6
CASSGRDRGSYGYTF	TGTGCCAGCAGCGGGAGGGACAGGGGTTCCTATGGCTACACCTTC	TRBJ1-2	few	TRBD1	TRBV9
CASKGGRFTGELFF	TGTGCCAGCAAGGGGGGGCGGTTCACCGGGGAGCTGTTTTTT	TRBJ2-2	once	-	TRBV6-1
CASSVRRGPDTQYF	TGTGCCAGCAGTGTCAGAAGGGGCCCAGATACGCAGTATTTT	TRBJ2-3	once	-	TRBV2
CASSLSRAGVNTEAFF	TGTGCCAGCAGTTTATCGCGGGCAGGGGTGAACACTGAAGCTTTCTTT	TRBJ1-1	-	-	TRBV27
CAISPGQPYEQYF	TGTGCCATCAGCCCAGGACAGCCCTACGAGCAGTACTTC	TRBJ2-7	-	-	TRBV10-3
CASSQGNRASAEKLFF	TGCGCCAGCAGCCAAGGCAACAGGGCGTCGGCTGAAAAACTGTTTTTT	TRBJ1-4	-	-	TRBV4-1
CASTLAGGNNEQFF	TGTGCCAGCACCCTAGCGGGGGGAAACAATGAGCAGTTCTTC	TRBJ2-1	-	TRBD2	TRBV6-1
CASSLLRDEQFF	TGTGCCAGCAGTCTCCTGAGGGATGAGCAGTTCTTC	TRBJ2-1	-	-	TRBV6-1
CASSLQGSYEQYF	TGTGCCAGCAGCCTCCAGGGTTCCTACGAGCAGTACTTC	TRBJ2-7	-	-	TRBV14
CASSMQQGGEKLFF	TGTGCCAGTAGTATGCAGCAGGGCGGCGAAAAACTGTTTTTT	TRBJ1-4	-	-	TRBV19
CAVRAGPFNEQFF	TGTGCCGTAAGAGCGGGGCCTTTCAATGAGCAGTTCTTC	TRBJ2-1	-	TRBD2	TRBV6-6
CASIRGGGIWTEAFF	TGTGCCAGTATCAGGGGAGGGGGAATTTGGACTGAAGCTTTCTTT	TRBJ1-1	-	-	TRBV19
CASSQDRRTERSTNEKLFF	TGCGCCAGCAGCCAAGATCGTAGGACAGAGCGTTCAACTAATGAAAAACTGTTTTTT	TRBJ1-4	-	-	TRBV4-1
CATSRVQGAGTFF	TGTGCCACCAGCAGAGTGCAGGGGGCAGGAACTTTCTTT	TRBJ1-1	-	TRBD1	TRBV15
CASSQDYYEQYF	TGCGCCAGCAGCCAGGACTACTACGAGCAGTACTTC	TRBJ2-7	-	-	TRBV5-1
CASTGFDTDTQYF	TGTGCCAGCACAGGCTTTGACACAGATACGCAGTATTTT	TRBJ2-3	-	-	TRBV5-4
CASSLSYGRQGMNYNEQFF	TGCGCCAGCAGCTTGTCTTACGGCAGGCAGGGGATGAACTACAATGAGCAGTTCTTC	TRBJ2-1	-	-	TRBV5-1
CASGLTPYEQYF	TGTGCCAGCGGCCTGACACCCTACGAGCAGTACTTC	TRBJ2-7	-	-	TRBV28
CASSVAPVSSNSPLHF	TGTGCCAGCAGCGTAGCTCCAGTTTCAAGTAATTCACCCCTCCACTTT	TRBJ1-6	-	-	TRBV9
CASSLQGRETQYF	TGCGCCAGCAGCTTACAGGGTCGAGAGACCCAGTACTTC	TRBJ2-5	-	-	TRBV5-1
CASSLWSGSPLHF	TGTGCCAGCAGCTTATGGTCCGGGTCACCCCTCCACTTT	TRBJ1-6	-	-	TRBV11-3
CAISEAGQGGIKPQHF	TGTGCCATCAGTGAGGCCGGACAGGGAGGGATCAAACCCCAGCATTTT	TRBJ1-5	-	TRBD1	TRBV10-3
CASSLTAGGSYNEQFF	TGCGCCAGCAGCTTGACCGCAGGGGGGTCCTACAATGAGCAGTTCTTC	TRBJ2-1	-	-	TRBV5-1
CASSSQDVGETQYF	TGTGCCAGTAGTTCCCAGGATGTGGGAGAGACCCAGTACTTC	TRBJ2-5	-	-	TRBV19
CASSLQGGGSDTQYF	TGCGCCAGCAGTCTTCAGGGGGGTGGTTCAGATACGCAGTATTTT	TRBJ2-3	-	-	TRBV5-1
CSAPFETQYF	TGCAGTGCCCCGTTTGAGACCCAGTACTTC	TRBJ2-5	-	-	TRBV20-1
CAWSVHSGQPQHF	TGTGCCTGGAGTGTACATAGCGGTCAGCCCCAGCATTTT	TRBJ1-5	-	-	TRBV30
CASSQDFGGSAFRQYF	TGTGCCAGCAGCCAAGATTTTGGCGGGAGTGCTTTTCGGCAGTACTTC	TRBJ2-7	-	TRBD2	TRBV4-2
CASSLVGTGAWGYTF	TGCGCCAGCAGCTTGGTTGGTACAGGGGCGTGGGGCTACACCTTC	TRBJ1-2	once	TRBD1	TRBV5-1
CASSLDGTGGPEQFF	TGCGCCAGCAGCTTAGATGGGACAGGGGGCCCTGAGCAGTTCTTC	TRBJ2-1	-	TRBD1	TRBV5-1
CAPRQWGGGNHPQHF	-	TRBJ1-5	few	-	TRBV15
CASRMGQYYGYTF	TGTGCCAGCAGGATGGGACAGTACTATGGCTACACCTTC	TRBJ1-2	-	TRBD1	TRBV6-1
CASSPPKGRGIEAFF	TGTGCCAGCTCACCACCTAAAGGGCGGGGGATTGAAGCTTTCTTT	TRBJ1-1	-	-	TRBV18
CASSLGTADSPLHF	TGTGCCAGCAGCCTCGGGACAGCGGATTCACCCCTCCACTTT	TRBJ1-6	-	TRBD1	TRBV14
CASSRRDRVTHEQYF	TGTGCCAGCAGCCGCCGGGACAGGGTTACGCACGAGCAGTACTTC	TRBJ2-7	-	TRBD1	TRBV5-4
CASGAGGPMGETQYF	TGCGCCAGCGGGGCGGGAGGGCCGATGGGAGAGACCCAGTACTTC	TRBJ2-5	-	TRBD2	TRBV5-1
CASSIGGLYTDTQYF	TGTGCCAGTAGTATAGGGGGCCTATACACAGATACGCAGTATTTT	TRBJ2-3	-	-	TRBV19
CASGPPRRHRGAVF	TGTGCTAGTGGACCTCCCCGTAGGCACCGGGGAGCTGTTTTT	TRBJ2-2	-	-	TRBV12-5
CASSEFGGAGTDTQYF	TGTGCCAGCAGTGAATTTGGGGGCGCCGGCACAGATACGCAGTATTTT	TRBJ2-3	-	-	TRBV6-1
CASSTYNEQFF	TGTGCCAGCAGCACATACAATGAGCAGTTCTTC	TRBJ2-1	few	-	TRBV6-6
CASSPRVRETQYF	TGTGCCAGCAGCCCGAGGGTACGGGAGACCCAGTACTTC	TRBJ2-5	-	-	TRBV7-2
CASSTSLSETQYF	TGTGCCAGCTCGACATCTCTGTCAGAGACCCAGTACTTC	TRBJ2-5	-	-	TRBV18
CASSLSSGGNNEQFF	TGTGCCAGCAGCTTATCGTCGGGAGGGAACAATGAGCAGTTCTTC	TRBJ2-1	-	TRBD2	TRBV7-9